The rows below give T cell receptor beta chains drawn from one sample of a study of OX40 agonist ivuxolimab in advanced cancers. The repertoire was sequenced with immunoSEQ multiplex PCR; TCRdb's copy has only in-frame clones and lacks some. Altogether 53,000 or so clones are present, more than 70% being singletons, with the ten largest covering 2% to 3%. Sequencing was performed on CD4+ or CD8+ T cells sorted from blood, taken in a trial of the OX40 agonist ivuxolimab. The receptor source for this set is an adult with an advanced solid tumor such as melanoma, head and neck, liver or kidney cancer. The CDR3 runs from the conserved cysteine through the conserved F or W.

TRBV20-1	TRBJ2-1	CSAPGETEQFF
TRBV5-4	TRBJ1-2	CASSADRPYGYTF
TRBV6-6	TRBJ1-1	CASGRRDRVFEAFF
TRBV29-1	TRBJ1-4	CSVEDGLNEKLFF
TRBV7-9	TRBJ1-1	CASSLETGRAFF
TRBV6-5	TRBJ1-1	CASSYSSGTANTEAFF
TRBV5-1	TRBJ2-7	CASSLVSGSFHEQYF
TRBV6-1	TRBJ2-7	CASIRAGGAYEQYF
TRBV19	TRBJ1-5	CASAGVEEQPQHF
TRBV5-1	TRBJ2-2	CASTGTSRTTGELFF
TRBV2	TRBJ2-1	CASSEVGLAELGEQFF
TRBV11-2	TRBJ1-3	CASSNPSGNTIYF
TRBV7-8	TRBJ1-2	CASSLQGGGLIEGYTF
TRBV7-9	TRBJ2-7	CASSFSWTTVF
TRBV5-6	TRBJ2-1	CASSPPTAVNNEQFF
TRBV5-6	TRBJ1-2	CASSLYGTANYGYTF
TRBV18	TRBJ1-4	CASSQDVGEKLFF
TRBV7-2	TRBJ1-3	CASSLTTGQLGPGNTIYF
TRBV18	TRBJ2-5	CASSHRTRQETQYF
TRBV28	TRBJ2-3	CASSLGPRFVLSTDTQYF
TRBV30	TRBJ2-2	CAWSGGGGRANTGELFF
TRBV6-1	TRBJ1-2	CASSPSRSGGYTF
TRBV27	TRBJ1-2	CASSLSGGGGYTF
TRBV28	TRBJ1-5	CASRTGGGQPQHF
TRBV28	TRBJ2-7	CASNPPRAYEQYF
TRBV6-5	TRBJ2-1	CASSPRLAGGLEQFF
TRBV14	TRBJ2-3	CASSQGSRTQYF
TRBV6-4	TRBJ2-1	CASSDRGLYNEQFF
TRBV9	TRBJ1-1	CASSVGWGSMNTEAFF
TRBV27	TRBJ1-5	CASSLIQPQHF
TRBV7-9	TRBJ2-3	CASSLGQGAVDTQYF
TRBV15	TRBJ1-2	CATTPVLRYGYTF
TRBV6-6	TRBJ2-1	CASSYSWSLRDNEQFF
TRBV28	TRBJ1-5	CASSPMNQPQHF
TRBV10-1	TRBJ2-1	CASSESIFLDEQFF
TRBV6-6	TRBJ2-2	CASGQATTGELFF
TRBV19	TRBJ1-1	CASSKGSLNTEAFF
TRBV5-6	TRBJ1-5	CASSFGPAPRQPQHF
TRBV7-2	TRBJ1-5	CASSLGGVGQPQHF
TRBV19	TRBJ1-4	CASSIFGREEKLFF
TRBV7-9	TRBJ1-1	CASSLSLRTEAFF